This T cell receptor (beta chain) originates from a study of CD8 T cells in Susac syndrome. General study points: Only a relatively small number of individuals were included in the TCR sequencing and HLA analysis.

The CDR3 length is 12 residues. Germline CDR1 and CDR2: SGDLS and YYNGEE. Trimming left V 3 bases short and J 4 bases short, with 7 bases between. Random-hexamer reverse transcription was applied to roughly 0.45 to 1 ug RNA. Amplification of the TCR beta CDR3 was carried out by immunoSEQ multiplex PCR, which spanned a total of 54 Vbeta and 13 Jbeta segments. TCRdb reprocessed the immunoSEQ multiplex PCR reads with MiXCR, giving one entry per CDR3 protein. The repertoire consists of about 300,000 distinct CDR3 sequences, with 92% occurring once and the leading ten covering over 0.05%. Sequencing of TCR beta was performed on blood CD8+ T cells and on blood CD4+ T cells. Relapsing-remitting disease, either stable or active, was present in the treatment-naive patients who were the multiple sclerosis controls. With regard to this clonotype: Its antigen is currently unknown.

The chain carries TRBV9 and TRBJ1-2; D gene unclear. The sequence came from a human donor with multiple sclerosis. Sequenced input: CD4+ T cells from PBMCs. The CDR3 region is CASSAPPYGYTF. CDR3 bases: TGTGCCAGCAGCGCCCCCCCCTATGGCTACACCTTC.